The entry that follows covers one T cell receptor beta chain sequence. The sample is drawn from a study of human T cells and chemical hapten exposure. One entry per CDR3 protein results from TCRdb running MiXCR on the RACE reads. The sample gives more than 250,000 distinct CDR3 sequences, roughly 8.9% of which show up once; under 2.5% is in the top ten. The time point was: pre-sensitization, week 0. As to treatment: therapeutic diphenylcyclopropenone sensitization with weekly scalp DPC. The CDR3 loop spans 16 amino acids. This TCR was recovered from a woman aged 40 to 50 with alopecia areata. Some clones in this sample may be carry-over from other donors' samples. This specimen was whole blood, taken in connection with sensitization to the hapten diphenylcyclopropenone (DPC). The V gene is TRBV3-2, the J gene TRBJ1-1; the D call in the table, TRBD1, was not verified against the DNA. TRBV3-2 is designated a pseudogene. CDR3 protein: CASSQNSGEMNTEAFF. CDR3 bases: TGTGCCAGCAGCCAGAACTCAGGGGAGATGAACACTGAAGCTTTCTTT.